The 24 T cell receptor beta chains in this list originate from one sample, sequenced in a study of blood T cell repertoires in COVID-19. The table came from immunoSEQ multiplex PCR; TCRdb's copy has only in-frame clones and leaves some out. The sample consists of 250,000 to 400,000 clones, 75% to 90% of them appearing once. Sequenced: peripheral blood. Source of these receptors: a woman aged 30 to 39 with COVID-19, enrolled during active disease.

V and J are TRBV15 and TRBJ2-5; 11 nucleotides align to TRBD1. The CDR3 is made up of 14 amino acids. The germline gives CDR1 LNHNV, CDR2 YYDKDF (reference sequence). After removal of 3 bases from V and 8 bases from J, the junction contained 5 bases not matched to a gene. DNA of the CDR3: TGTGCCACCAGCAGGGGACAGGGGGGAAAAACCCAGTACTTC. Translated: CATSRGQGGKTQYF.

This rearrangement joins TRBV27 to TRBJ2-1; 13 positions agree with TRBD2. Looked up from germline, CDR1 is MNHEY and CDR2 is SMNVEV (reference sequence). Trimming cost V 5 bases and J 14 bases; bases outside gene matches: 15. This CDR3 has 16 residues. The CDR3 is CASSPTTSGRASQKFF. The CDR3 DNA is TGTGCCAGCAGTCCCACAACTAGCGGGAGGGCCTCCCAAAAGTTCTTC.

The V call is TRBV5-1, the J call TRBJ2-1; 7 nucleotides agree with TRBD2. V lost 4 bases, J lost 5 bases, and 9 bases stayed unmatched. Germline CDR1 and CDR2: SGHRS and YFSETQ. The CDR3 has 15 amino acids. CDR3 region: CASSPRLAVDNEQFF. CDR3 nucleotides: TGCGCCAGCAGCCCCCGCCTAGCGGTAGACAATGAGCAGTTCTTC.

CDR3: CATSDPSSGSYNEQFF. In DNA, the CDR3 is TGTGCCACCAGTGATCCTTCTAGCGGGAGTTACAATGAGCAGTTCTTC. J is TRBJ2-1 and V is TRBV24-1, with 10 bases fitting TRBD2. Losses at the gene ends were 3 bases for V and 4 bases for J; bases not matched to a gene: 5. The CDR3 totals 16 residues. Germline CDR1 reads KGHDR; CDR2 reads SFDVKD.

This clone showed up just a few times. The V and J genes are TRBV2 and TRBJ1-2; 7 nucleotides match TRBD1. J gave up 7 bases and V 2 bases, and 10 bases lay outside the gene matches. The CDR3 runs 15 residues. Germline V gene sequence: CDR1 SNHLY, CDR2 FYNNEI. The CDR3 sequence: CASSENPLGGSGYTF. The DNA for the CDR3 is TGTGCCAGCAGTGAAAACCCCCTAGGGGGCTCTGGCTACACCTTC.

This clone appeared once. V gene TRBV20-1 combines with J gene TRBJ1-1, with D uncertain. The ends were cut back, 4 bases at V and 5 bases at J, with 8 bases in the middle. Germline V CDR1 and CDR2: DFQATT, SNEGSKA (reference sequence). The CDR3 loop spans 11 amino acids. The CDR3 coding sequence is TGCAGTGCTATTAGAGTTACTGAAGCTTTCTTT. This translates into CSAIRVTEAFF.

This clone has a single count. The chain has TRBV6-2 or TRBV6-3 and TRBJ2-7; TRBD1 aligns across 8 bases. Germline-derived CDR1 and CDR2 are MNHEY and SVGEGT. The CDR3 runs to 15 residues. The trim removed 3 bases at V and 3 bases at J, leaving 7 bases unmatched. The CDR3 DNA is TGTGCCAGCAGTTATTCGGGACAGGTCTTCTACGAGCAGTACTTC. Residues: CASSYSGQVFYEQYF.

This chain's CDR3 is CASRPWTSGLYTDTQYF. CDR3 nucleotides: TGTGCCAGTAGACCCTGGACTAGCGGGCTTTACACAGATACGCAGTATTTT. This chain joins TRBV19 and TRBJ2-3, with 11 nucleotides matching TRBD2. In germline, CDR1 is LNHDA, CDR2 SQIVND (reference sequence). V was pared by 6 bases and J by 2 bases, with 10 bases of the junction left unmatched. This CDR3 comprises 17 residues.

The chain is built from TRBV11-2 and TRBJ1-3, with 7 bases lining up with TRBD1. Germline loops: CDR1 SGHAT, CDR2 FQNNGV. The junction had 2 bases not matched to a gene; V was cut back by 3 bases and J by 0 bases. There are 15 residues in the CDR3. The CDR3 DNA follows: TGTGCCAGCAGCTTGGGACAGATCTCTGGAAACACCATATATTTT. Protein sequence: CASSLGQISGNTIYF.

The rearrangement joins TRBV11-3 to TRBJ2-1; 9 bases fit TRBD2. V lost 5 bases, J lost 8 bases, and 10 bases stayed unmatched. In germline, CDR1 is SGHNT, CDR2 YENEEA. This CDR3 is 15 amino acids long. CDR3 DNA sequence: TGTGCCAGCAGCCCAGGGACTAGCCTGAGAGATGAGCAGTTCTTC. Translated, it gives CASSPGTSLRDEQFF.

The V call is TRBV5-1, the J call TRBJ1-3; 11 bases are a match to TRBD1. Unmatched junction bases numbered 9, after V lost 1 base and J lost 0 bases. The CDR3 is made up of 19 amino acids. Germline values: CDR1 SGHRS, CDR2 YFSETQ. CDR3 protein: CASSLMGQGDLNSGNTIYF. CDR3 nucleotides: TGCGCCAGCAGCTTGATGGGACAGGGGGATTTAAACTCTGGAAACACCATATATTTT.

This clone was counted a single time. The chain has TRBV28 and TRBJ2-2; TRBD1 matches 12 bases. This CDR3 has 15 amino acids. Per the germline V gene, CDR1 is MDHEN and CDR2 is SYDVKM. Germline trimming cut 4 bases from V and 4 bases from J; bases unmatched to any gene: 1. This chain's CDR3 is CASSSGQGATGELFF. The CDR3 DNA follows: TGTGCCAGCAGTTCGGGACAGGGGGCCACCGGGGAGCTGTTTTTT.

This clone was observed once. J is TRBJ2-3 and V is TRBV6-5, with 8 bases lining up with TRBD2. Per germline, CDR1 MNHEY and CDR2 SVGAGI. J gave up 2 bases and V 2 bases, and 3 bases lay outside the gene matches. The CDR3 has 15 amino acids. As DNA, the CDR3 is TGTGCCAGCAGTTACACTAGCGGCCCCACAGATACGCAGTATTTT. This sequence encodes CASSYTSGPTDTQYF.

This clone was recorded only once. Other DNA sequences in this specimen translate into the identical CDR3. This chain uses TRBV15 with TRBJ2-7, with 13 bases identical to TRBD2. Germline-derived CDR1 and CDR2 are LNHNV and YYDKDF (reference sequence). The CDR3 length is 15 residues. V gave up 3 bases and J gave up 2 bases; unmatched junction bases: 1. In DNA form, the CDR3 reads TGTGCCACCAGCAGCGGACTAGCGGGAGCCTACGAGCAGTACTTC. As protein: CATSSGLAGAYEQYF.

V usage is TRBV20-1 and J usage is TRBJ2-5; D remains ambiguous. The CDR3 contains 11 residues. V lost 5 bases and J 2 bases, leaving 6 bases between the germline ends. Germline-derived CDR1 and CDR2 are DFQATT and SNEGSKA (reference sequence). DNA for the CDR3: TGCAGTGCTTCCGCGCAAGAGACCCAGTACTTC. This encodes CSASAQETQYF.

This clone has a handful of counts. This chain links TRBV28 with TRBJ2-7; 9 nucleotides line up with TRBD1. Germline V CDR1 and CDR2: MDHEN, SYDVKM. The CDR3 is 14 amino acids. The trim removed 3 bases at V and 3 bases at J, leaving 3 bases unmatched. The CDR3: CASSLGTGIYEQYF. CDR3 in DNA: TGTGCCAGCAGTTTGGGGACAGGGATCTACGAGCAGTACTTC.

The V call is TRBV27, the J call TRBJ2-5; maybe TRBD2 (7 bases). Between the trimmed V and J ends, which lost 5 bases and 2 bases, there was a span of 21 bases. Germline assignment: CDR1 MNHEY and CDR2 SMNVEV (reference sequence). The CDR3 extends over 17 amino acids. The CDR3 is CASSREGGKFLQETQYF. The DNA of the CDR3 is TGTGCCAGCAGTCGAGAGGGGGGGAAGTTTCTACAAGAGACCCAGTACTTC.

This clone was found many times. The chain employs TRBV7-9 and TRBJ2-3; 9 positions match TRBD2. The CDR3 contains 16 residues. V was pared by 7 bases and J by 2 bases, with 10 bases of the junction left unmatched. The germline V gene encodes CDR1 SEHNR and CDR2 FQNEAQ (reference sequence). This CDR3 reads CASTLTSGRPTDTQYF. The CDR3 DNA sequence: TGTGCCAGCACCCTAACCAGCGGGAGGCCCACAGATACGCAGTATTTT. Drawing the rest from reference TRBV7-9 and TRBJ2-3, the complete variable domain is DTGVSQNPRHKITKRGQNVTFRCDPISEHNRLYWYRQTLGQGPEFLTYFQNEAQLEKSRLLSDRFSAERPKGSFSTLEIQRTEQGDSAMYLCASTLTSGRPTDTQYFGPGTRLTVL.

With respect to this clone: The sample holds other DNA sequences that translate to the same CDR3. The chain has TRBV30 and TRBJ1-1; no definite D call. CDR1 and CDR2 from the germline V gene are GTSNPN and SVGIG (reference sequence). The CDR3 runs 13 residues. Trimming left V 4 bases short and J 5 bases short, with 14 bases between. CDR3 protein: CAWTLGQSTEAFF. CDR3 DNA: TGTGCCTGGACCCTCGGTCAATCGACTGAAGCTTTCTTT. Variable domain in full (rest from reference TRBV30 and TRBJ1-1): SQTIHQWPATLVQPVGSPLSLECTVEGTSNPNLYWYRQAAGRGLQLLFYSVGIGQISSEVPQNLSASRPQDRQFILSSKKLLLSDSGFYLCAWTLGQSTEAFFGQGTRLTVV.

Concerning this clone: This sample also contains other DNA sequences that code for the same CDR3. V usage is TRBV5-1 and J usage is TRBJ1-5; a possible D gene is TRBD1 (6 bases). The CDR3 is 15 residues long. The ends were cut back, 0 bases at V and 0 bases at J, with 7 bases in the middle. Germline V gives CDR1 SGHRS, CDR2 YFSETQ. CDR3 loop: CASSLEDSSNQPQHF. As DNA, the CDR3 is TGCGCCAGCAGCTTGGAGGACAGTAGCAATCAGCCCCAGCATTTT.

The V and J genes are TRBV2 and TRBJ2-7, with 7 bases lining up with TRBD1. J lost 2 bases, V lost 7 bases, and 8 bases had no gene match. Germline assignment: CDR1 SNHLY and CDR2 FYNNEI. This CDR3 is built from 14 residues. CDR3 nucleotide sequence: TGTGCCAGCAAGTGGCTACAGGGGACCTACGAGCAGTACTTC. It codes for CASKWLQGTYEQYF. Filled out from reference TRBV2 and TRBJ2-7, the complete variable domain reads EPEVTQTPSHQVTQMGQEVILRCVPISNHLYFYWYRQILGQKVEFLVSFYNNEISEKSEIFDDQFSVERPDGSNFTLKIRSTKLEDSAMYFCASKWLQGTYEQYFGPGTRLTVT.

The chain carries TRBV27 and TRBJ1-6; tentatively, D is TRBD1 (5 bases). Trimming removed 3 bases at V and 4 bases at J, with 13 bases between. Germline V gives CDR1 MNHEY, CDR2 SMNVEV (reference sequence). The CDR3 totals 16 residues. The CDR3 coding sequence is TGTGCCAGCAGTTTGGGGCGCGGGGGATATAATTCACCCCTCCACTTT. It translates to CASSLGRGGYNSPLHF.

The rearrangement links TRBV30 to TRBJ1-2, with a weak D call TRBD1 (6 bases). The ends were cut back, 3 bases at V and 9 bases at J, with 29 bases in the middle. The CDR3 runs 17 residues. Per the germline V gene, CDR1 is GTSNPN and CDR2 is SVGIG (reference sequence). The CDR3 region is CAWSLGGGGGRPLSYTF. As DNA, the CDR3 is TGTGCCTGGAGCCTCGGAGGTGGTGGGGGCCGACCTTTAAGCTACACCTTC. The entire variable domain, with the rest obtained from reference TRBV30 and TRBJ1-2, is as follows: SQTIHQWPATLVQPVGSPLSLECTVEGTSNPNLYWYRQAAGRGLQLLFYSVGIGQISSEVPQNLSASRPQDRQFILSSKKLLLSDSGFYLCAWSLGGGGGRPLSYTFGSGTRLTVV.

This chain uses TRBV5-3 with TRBJ2-2, with D tentatively TRBD1 (6 bases). TRBV5-3 is placed among ORFs of uncertain function. The V end was cut by 0 bases, the J end by 4 bases, with 10 bases between. The CDR3 sequence is 15 residues long. The CDR3 DNA reads as TGTGCCAGAAGCTTGGGGGGGCGAGTCACCGGGGAGCTGTTTTTT. This codes for CARSLGGRVTGELFF.